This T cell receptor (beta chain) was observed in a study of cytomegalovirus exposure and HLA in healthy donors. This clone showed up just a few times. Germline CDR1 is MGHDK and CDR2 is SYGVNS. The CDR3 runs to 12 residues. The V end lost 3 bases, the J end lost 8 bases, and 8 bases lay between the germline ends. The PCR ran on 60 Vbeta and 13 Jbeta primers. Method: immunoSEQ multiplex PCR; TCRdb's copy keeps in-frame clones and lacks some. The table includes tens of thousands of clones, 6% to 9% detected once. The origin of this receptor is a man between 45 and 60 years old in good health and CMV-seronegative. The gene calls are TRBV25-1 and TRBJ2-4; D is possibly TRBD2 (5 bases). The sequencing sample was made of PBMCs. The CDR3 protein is CASSDRGYIQYF. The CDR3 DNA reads TGTGCCAGCAGTGACCGGGGATACATTCAGTACTTC.